This T cell receptor beta chain was captured by sequencing in a study of blood T cell repertoires in COVID-19. About the study: Researchers got acute and convalescent COVID-19 samples from the United States, Italy and Spain. Nucleic acid was either cDNA or gDNA, and it came from T cells, B-cell-depleted T cells, or PBMCs.

The authors' processing: Reference gene primer amplification yielded estimated nucleated cell counts. Data came from immunoSEQ multiplex PCR; TCRdb stores just in-frame clones and leaves some out. V, J and clone size derive from that table, while D and trimming were established from the DNA sequence. This sample has 280,000 or so clones, with about 85% found just once. Per the germline V gene, CDR1 is SNHLY and CDR2 is FYNNEI. The CDR3 is 13 residues long. Trimming shortened V by 7 bases and J by 8 bases, and 12 bases separated the two germline ends. This clone turned up a few times. Input material: peripheral blood. The rearrangement uses TRBV2 and TRBJ1-6; D unresolved. This clonotype was obtained from a human donor in a cohort sampled during active COVID-19. The CDR3 here is CASMLMGDSPLHF. CDR3 bases: TGTGCCAGCATGCTCATGGGCGATTCACCCCTCCACTTT.